One and the same sample provided the 26 T cell receptor beta chains below, sequenced in a study of OX40 agonist ivuxolimab in advanced cancers. Some clones are missing from TCRdb's copy, which holds only in-frame ones; the method was immunoSEQ multiplex PCR. Of tens of thousands of clones detected, roughly 90% appear once; the ten largest clones hold about 0.31%. The sample in question was CD4+ or CD8+ T cells sorted from blood, obtained in a trial of the OX40 agonist ivuxolimab. All receptors come from an adult with an advanced solid tumor such as melanoma, head and neck, liver or kidney cancer.

This clone appeared once. The genes are TRBV18 and TRBJ2-5; 8 bases are shared with TRBD1. Germline V gives CDR1 KGHSH, CDR2 LQKENI. The CDR3 has 16 residues. Trimming cost V 5 bases and J 7 bases; bases outside gene matches: 15. This CDR3 reads CASSSLPGQAERTQYF. In DNA form, the CDR3 reads TGTGCCAGCTCATCCTTACCGGGACAGGCAGAGCGGACCCAGTACTTC.

The rearrangement joins TRBV11-1 to TRBJ2-4; 9 bases align to TRBD2. Germline CDR1 SGHAT, CDR2 FQDESV (reference sequence). The J segment lost 6 bases and the V segment lost 0 bases, leaving 9 bases of the junction unmatched. The length of the CDR3 is 17 residues. The CDR3 coding sequence is TGTGCCAGCAGCTTAGCGCCGGGTTCTAGCGGGGTAAACATTCAGTACTTC. This gives the protein CASSLAPGSSGVNIQYF.

The rearrangement uses TRBV10-3 and TRBJ1-4; 8 nucleotides line up with TRBD1. Germline V gene data show CDR1 as ENHRY and CDR2 as SYGVKD. With V trimmed by 4 bases and J by 3 bases, 13 bases remained unmatched. The CDR3 contains 18 residues. The CDR3 DNA reads as TGTGCCATCAGTGCCGCAGGGGGCGCGTACCAAGCTAATGAAAAACTGTTTTTT. Residues: CAISAAGGAYQANEKLFF.

This clone was counted between two and nine times. The CDR3 here is CASSRDRDGYTF. CDR3 in DNA: TGTGCCAGCAGTCGAGACAGGGATGGCTACACCTTC. The genes are TRBV6-5 and TRBJ1-2, with 7 bases that match TRBD1. The CDR3 consists of 12 residues. Trimming removed 5 bases from V and 6 bases from J; junction bases left unmatched: 3. The germline gives CDR1 MNHEY, CDR2 SVGAGI.

This chain uses TRBV14 with TRBJ2-7, with TRBD1 identical over 8 bases. The germline gives CDR1 SGHDN, CDR2 FVKESK. The CDR3 length is 16 residues. Unmatched junction bases numbered 8, after V lost 0 bases and J lost 4 bases. CDR3 nucleotide sequence: TGTGCCAGCAGCCAAGAATCCAGGGGGCGGTCTTACGAGCAGTACTTC. It encodes CASSQESRGRSYEQYF.

This chain uses TRBV19 with TRBJ2-7, with 7 nucleotides matching TRBD1. The germline gives CDR1 LNHDA, CDR2 SQIVND (reference sequence). The CDR3 is 12 amino acids. The V segment lost 3 bases and the J segment 5 bases; nucleotides outside the gene matches: 1. CDR3 bases: TGTGCCAGTAGTATCACAGGGGACGAGCAGTACTTC. This sequence encodes CASSITGDEQYF. The full variable domain, with the rest looked up from reference TRBV19 and TRBJ2-7, is DGGITQSPKYLFRKEGQNVTLSCEQNLNHDAMYWYRQDPGQGLRLIYYSQIVNDFQKGDIAEGYSVSREKKESFPLTVTSAQKNPTAFYLCASSITGDEQYFGPGTRLTVT.

V gene TRBV11-3 combines with J gene TRBJ2-2; 11 nucleotides match TRBD1. The CDR3 extends over 18 amino acids. Trimming took 5 bases from V and 5 from J; bases not matched to a gene: 13. The V gene's germline CDR1 is SGHNT and CDR2 YENEEA. The CDR3 bases are TGTGCCAGCAGCGTAATAGCCGGGACAGGGGGAGGAACCGGGGAGCTGTTTTTT. Translated, it gives CASSVIAGTGGGTGELFF. The variable domain in full, completed from reference TRBV11-3 and TRBJ2-2, reads EAGVVQSPRYKIIEKKQPVAFWCNPISGHNTLYWYLQNLGQGPELLIRYENEEAVDDSQLPKDRFSAERLKGVDSTLKIQPAELGDSAVYLCASSVIAGTGGGTGELFFGEGSRLTVL.

This clone occurred once. The V call is TRBV30, the J call TRBJ1-6, with D possibly being TRBD1 (5 bases). V lost 3 bases, J lost 4 bases, and 16 bases lay in between. This CDR3 has 16 amino acids. Germline CDR1 GTSNPN, CDR2 SVGIG (reference sequence). The CDR3 sequence: CAWSPTEGLYNSPLHF. CDR3 nucleotides: TGTGCCTGGAGCCCAACAGAGGGACTGTATAATTCACCCCTCCACTTT.

This chain joins TRBV6-1 and TRBJ1-6, with 7 positions matching TRBD1. Unmatched junction bases numbered 3, after V lost 4 bases and J lost 3 bases. The CDR3 runs to 15 residues. The germline CDR1 and CDR2 sequences are MNHNS and SASEGT. The chain's CDR3 is CASSVAGGYNSPLHF. For the CDR3, the DNA is TGTGCCAGCAGTGTCGCAGGGGGCTATAATTCACCCCTCCACTTT.

The chain recombines TRBV7-2 with TRBJ1-1, with a tentative D call TRBD1 (5 bases). This CDR3 is built from 17 residues. Trimming pared 2 bases from V and 4 bases from J, leaving 20 bases between. CDR1 SGHTA and CDR2 FQGNSA come from the germline V gene. Here the CDR3 reads CASSLTRGRDWGTEAFF. In DNA form, the CDR3 reads TGTGCCAGCAGCTTAACCCGAGGGCGGGACTGGGGCACTGAAGCTTTCTTT.

The rearrangement joins TRBV29-1 to TRBJ2-7, with 10 bases fitting TRBD2. With 3 bases clipped from V and 2 bases from J, the junction kept 1 base outside the gene matches. Germline V gene lookup returns CDR1 SQVTM and CDR2 ANQGSEA. The CDR3 totals 13 residues. The CDR3 DNA sequence: TGCAGCGTTGATCTAGCGGGGGCCTACGAGCAGTACTTC. Amino acids: CSVDLAGAYEQYF.

The rearrangement joins TRBV19 to TRBJ2-5, with D hard to call. The CDR3 is 15 residues long. Trimming took off 5 bases at V and 5 bases at J, with 18 bases between the two ends. Germline V gives CDR1 LNHDA, CDR2 SQIVND (reference sequence). For the CDR3, the DNA is TGTGCCAGTAGTCCTATAACTCGAGCCGGGGAGACCCAGTACTTC. Amino acid sequence: CASSPITRAGETQYF.

The V gene is TRBV6-5, the J gene TRBJ1-2; the match to TRBD1 covers 7 bases. V was pared by 2 bases and J by 6 bases, with 6 bases of the junction left unmatched. Germline-derived CDR1 and CDR2 are MNHEY and SVGAGI. This CDR3 has 14 residues. CDR3 in amino acids: CASSYRGRTNGYTF. The CDR3 nucleotides read TGTGCCAGCAGTTACAGGGGGCGGACGAATGGCTACACCTTC.

V and J are TRBV7-9 and TRBJ1-1, with 7 bases identical to TRBD1. J was trimmed by 5 bases and V by 5 bases; bases with no gene match: 5. This CDR3 is 13 amino acids long. Germline V gene data show CDR1 as SEHNR and CDR2 as FQNEAQ (reference sequence). CDR3 DNA sequence: TGTGCCAGCAGCCAGGGGGGTGGTACTGAAGCTTTCTTT. As protein: CASSQGGGTEAFF.

The chain joins TRBV13 to TRBJ2-7; the match to TRBD2 covers 12 bases. Germline V gene data show CDR1 as PRHDT and CDR2 as FYEKMQ (reference sequence). The CDR3 loop spans 16 amino acids. V lost 2 bases and J lost 4; bases outside the gene matches: 6. As DNA, the CDR3 is TGTGCCAGCAGCTTAAGGCTAGCGGGGGGGCTTTACGAGCAGTACTTC. Protein: CASSLRLAGGLYEQYF.

V and J are TRBV7-3 and TRBJ2-1; D not resolved. The V gene lost 0 bases and the J gene lost 9 bases, with 9 bases spanning the gap. Per the germline V gene, CDR1 is SGHTA and CDR2 is FQGTGA. This CDR3 is 13 amino acids long. The CDR3 sequence is CASSLTEHGEQFF. The CDR3 coding sequence is TGTGCCAGCAGCTTAACTGAGCATGGTGAGCAGTTCTTC.

The chain combines TRBV9 with TRBJ1-4; tentatively, D is TRBD1 (6 bases). Germline CDR1 SGDLS, CDR2 YYNGEE. The CDR3 is 15 amino acids. V was clipped by 0 bases and J by 8 bases, with 14 bases between them. The CDR3 loop reads CASSVGNRDSEKLFF. Written as DNA, the CDR3 is TGTGCCAGCAGCGTAGGCAACAGGGACTCGGAAAAACTGTTTTTT.

This clone was seen just once. The V gene is TRBV7-3, the J gene TRBJ1-1; no firm D call. Germline V CDR1 and CDR2: SGHTA, FQGTGA. The CDR3 is made up of 13 amino acids. V shed 7 bases and J shed 1 base, with 10 bases lying between them. In DNA form, the CDR3 reads TGTGCCAGCACAGAAGGACGGAACACTGAAGCTTTCTTT. Translated, it gives CASTEGRNTEAFF.

The V call is TRBV5-1, the J call TRBJ2-2; no clear D gene. From germline, CDR1 is SGHRS and CDR2 YFSETQ. The CDR3 sequence is 16 residues long. Deletions cut 6 bases from V and 2 bases from J, with 17 bases between. The CDR3 DNA reads as TGCGCCAGCATGAGCCTGGTTGGGATAAACACCGGGGAGCTGTTTTTT. Encoded protein: CASMSLVGINTGELFF.

This chain connects TRBV9 to TRBJ1-1; possible D gene TRBD1, 6 bases. From germline, CDR1 is SGDLS and CDR2 YYNGEE. Trimming stripped 4 bases from V and 3 bases from J, with 13 bases between. The CDR3 totals 14 residues. This CDR3 reads CASSPLGGDTEAFF. DNA of the CDR3: TGTGCCAGCAGCCCCCTGGGGGGCGACACTGAAGCTTTCTTT.

The rearrangement links TRBV15 to TRBJ1-5; D uncertain. Trimming left V 5 bases short and J 5 bases short, with 7 bases between. Germline-derived CDR1 and CDR2 are LNHNV and YYDKDF (reference sequence). The CDR3 is 12 residues long. The CDR3 sequence: CATSLTDQPQHF. CDR3 nucleotide sequence: TGTGCCACCAGCCTAACGGATCAGCCCCAGCATTTT.

This sequence joins TRBV15 and TRBJ1-3, with 9 nucleotides matching TRBD1. The ends lost 3 bases at V and 3 bases at J; junction bases unmatched: 3. The CDR3 covers 15 residues. Germline assignment: CDR1 LNHNV and CDR2 YYDKDF (reference sequence). CDR3 DNA: TGTGCCACCAGCAGCGGGACAGGGATTGGAAACACCATATATTTT. This gives the protein CATSSGTGIGNTIYF.

The chain joins TRBV19 to TRBJ2-1; no reliable D call. The CDR3 extends over 17 amino acids. Germline V gives CDR1 LNHDA, CDR2 SQIVND (reference sequence). V lost 6 bases and J lost 0, with 18 bases in between. CDR3 sequence: CASSLSFIPASYNEQFF. The CDR3 bases are TGTGCCAGTAGCCTCTCCTTTATCCCAGCCTCCTACAATGAGCAGTTCTTC.

The chain is built from TRBV4-1 and TRBJ2-2, with D perhaps matching TRBD2 (5 bases). Germline CDR1 is MGHRA and CDR2 is YSYEKL. This CDR3 is 16 amino acids long. V lost 3 bases to trimming and J lost 1 base, with 12 bases between them. The CDR3 sequence is CASSHAGIVNTGELFF. CDR3 DNA: TGCGCCAGCAGCCACGCCGGGATTGTGAACACCGGGGAGCTGTTTTTT.

V and J are TRBV4-1 and TRBJ2-1; no clear D. The germline V gene encodes CDR1 MGHRA and CDR2 YSYEKL. The CDR3 contains 15 residues. The germline V and J ends were trimmed by 1 base and 0 bases, with 7 bases remaining between them. In nucleotides, the CDR3 is TGCGCCAGCAGCCAAGCGGGTAGCTCCTACAATGAGCAGTTCTTC. It translates to CASSQAGSSYNEQFF.

This clone was observed a few times. The chain recombines TRBV25-1 with TRBJ2-4, with D uncertain. The CDR3 totals 13 residues. V was shortened by 10 bases and J by 0 bases, with 10 bases between the two germline ends. Germline V gene data show CDR1 as MGHDK and CDR2 as SYGVNS. CDR3 coding DNA: TGTGCCAAGCCGAAGCTAGCCAAAAACATTCAGTACTTC. It translates to CAKPKLAKNIQYF.